The sequence of this T cell receptor (beta chain) was determined in a study of blood T cell repertoires in COVID-19. The overall study: Sources were T cells, B-cell-depleted T cells, or PBMCs; the material itself was cDNA or gDNA.

There are 15 residues in the CDR3. V lost 4 bases, J lost 0 bases, and 12 bases lay in between. Germline V gene sequence: CDR1 SNHLY, CDR2 FYNNEI. As processed by the authors: Amplification from reference gene primers served as the basis for estimated nucleated cell counts. The repertoire was sequenced with immunoSEQ multiplex PCR; TCRdb's copy has only in-frame clones and lacks some. The V and J calls and clone size were taken over from that table, and D and trimming were inferred from the DNA. The repertoire holds approximately 230,000 clones, with roughly nine tenths as singletons. Sequences were obtained from peripheral blood. This sequence originates from a man younger than 35 with active or convalescent COVID-19. The genes are TRBV2 and TRBJ1-1; maybe TRBD1 (5 bases). CDR3 sequence (DNA): TGTGCCAGCAGTGGGGGAAGGGGCTTGAACACTGAAGCTTTCTTT. Translated, it gives CASSGGRGLNTEAFF.